This is a list of T cell receptor beta chains from one sample in a study of T cells in Graves' hyperthyroidism and ophthalmopathy. MiXCR, applied by TCRdb to the multiplex PCR reads, yields one record per CDR3 protein. Here the sample spans hundreds of thousands of distinct CDR3 sequences, roughly 15% being singletons. The sample was blood. These receptors all stem from a woman between 35 and 50 years old with Graves' ophthalmopathy. Each CDR3 is given without its conserved first and last residue. Fields, in order: CDR3 length, V gene, D gene, J gene, CDR3 protein. A D gene is named only where the DNA matches it firmly.

length: 12
V: TRBV2
D: -
J: TRBJ2-4
CDR3: ASKRSLAKNIQY

length: 11
V: TRBV20-1
D: TRBD2
J: TRBJ2-5
CDR3: SAKLAGGETQY

length: 13
V: TRBV6-1
D: TRBD1
J: TRBJ1-2
CDR3: ASSEKTGVNYGYT

length: 12
V: TRBV5-1
D: TRBD2
J: TRBJ2-2
CDR3: ASSIAGDTGELF

length: 16
V: TRBV5-1
D: TRBD2
J: TRBJ2-7
CDR3: ASSFIVGWGLPSYEQY

length: 11
V: TRBV19
D: TRBD1
J: TRBJ1-1
CDR3: ASRGQGDTEAF

length: 13
V: TRBV12-3/TRBV12-4
D: TRBD2
J: TRBJ2-2
CDR3: ASSGLAGGAGELF

length: 13
V: TRBV6-2/TRBV6-3
D: TRBD2
J: TRBJ2-7
CDR3: ASSYSSSGISEQY

length: 13
V: TRBV27
D: TRBD2
J: TRBJ2-7
CDR3: ASSSFTSGTYEQY

length: 11
V: TRBV28
D: -
J: TRBJ2-5
CDR3: ASRNQIEETQY

length: 14
V: TRBV10-3
D: TRBD1
J: TRBJ2-2
CDR3: AIGAPGQSSTGELF

length: 12
V: TRBV4-1
D: TRBD2
J: TRBJ2-7
CDR3: ASRQVAGVYEQY

length: 12
V: TRBV10-3
D: -
J: TRBJ2-7
CDR3: AISESTGAYEQY

length: 12
V: TRBV11-3
D: -
J: TRBJ2-5
CDR3: ASSLPRRGETQY

length: 12
V: TRBV12-3/TRBV12-4
D: -
J: TRBJ1-2
CDR3: ASSQTGRTYGYT

length: 12
V: TRBV20-1
D: TRBD1
J: TRBJ2-7
CDR3: SARDRTGVYEQY

length: 14
V: TRBV19
D: TRBD1
J: TRBJ1-2
CDR3: ASSIITGTGDHRYT

length: 11
V: TRBV30
D: TRBD2
J: TRBJ2-7
CDR3: AWNIGGVNEQY

length: 11
V: TRBV20-1
D: -
J: TRBJ2-7
CDR3: SARVAGPYEQY

length: 13
V: TRBV12-3/TRBV12-4
D: TRBD1
J: TRBJ1-2
CDR3: ASSLQWTGNNGYT

length: 14
V: TRBV6-1
D: TRBD1
J: TRBJ1-2
CDR3: ASSGGQAVTQYGYT

length: 13
V: TRBV19
D: TRBD1
J: TRBJ2-2
CDR3: ASSTDRGLTGELF

length: 13
V: TRBV12-3/TRBV12-4
D: TRBD2
J: TRBJ2-5
CDR3: ASSPPGLAGETQY

length: 14
V: TRBV11-1
D: TRBD1
J: TRBJ2-2
CDR3: ASSWGQESNTGELF

length: 13
V: TRBV12-3/TRBV12-4
D: TRBD1
J: TRBJ2-5
CDR3: ASSLLTGPQETQY

length: 12
V: TRBV25-1
D: TRBD1
J: TRBJ1-2
CDR3: ASSEYGTGYGYT

length: 15
V: TRBV6-5
D: TRBD1
J: TRBJ1-5
CDR3: ASSYGLTGYSNQPQH

length: 10
V: TRBV6-5
D: TRBD1
J: TRBJ2-7
CDR3: ASITGGGEQY

length: 14
V: TRBV28
D: TRBD1
J: TRBJ2-7
CDR3: ASSRPRTGGFYEQY

length: 13
V: TRBV12-3/TRBV12-4
D: -
J: TRBJ2-5
CDR3: ASSSIARGRETQY

length: 14
V: TRBV24-1
D: TRBD1
J: TRBJ1-5
CDR3: ATSDSGTGGTQPQH

length: 10
V: TRBV7-2
D: -
J: TRBJ2-1
CDR3: ASTQPQGEQF

length: 14
V: TRBV6-5
D: TRBD2
J: TRBJ2-7
CDR3: ASSTPRGGRVHEQY

length: 12
V: TRBV7-2
D: -
J: TRBJ2-5
CDR3: ASSSSGVKETQY

length: 11
V: TRBV2
D: TRBD1
J: TRBJ2-7
CDR3: ASSERPGGEQY

length: 12
V: TRBV27
D: -
J: TRBJ1-1
CDR3: ASSWKAEDTEAF

length: 11
V: TRBV6-2/TRBV6-3
D: -
J: TRBJ1-1
CDR3: ASRDVVNTEAF

length: 12
V: TRBV12-3/TRBV12-4
D: TRBD1
J: TRBJ1-2
CDR3: ASSTTGHPYGYT

length: 13
V: TRBV20-1
D: -
J: TRBJ2-4
CDR3: SASAGVRAKNIQY

length: 12
V: TRBV7-8
D: TRBD2
J: TRBJ2-5
CDR3: ASSLGLALETQY

length: 11
V: TRBV30
D: -
J: TRBJ2-7
CDR3: AWSPVLSYEQY

length: 12
V: TRBV7-9
D: TRBD1
J: TRBJ1-2
CDR3: ASSQGTGPYGYT